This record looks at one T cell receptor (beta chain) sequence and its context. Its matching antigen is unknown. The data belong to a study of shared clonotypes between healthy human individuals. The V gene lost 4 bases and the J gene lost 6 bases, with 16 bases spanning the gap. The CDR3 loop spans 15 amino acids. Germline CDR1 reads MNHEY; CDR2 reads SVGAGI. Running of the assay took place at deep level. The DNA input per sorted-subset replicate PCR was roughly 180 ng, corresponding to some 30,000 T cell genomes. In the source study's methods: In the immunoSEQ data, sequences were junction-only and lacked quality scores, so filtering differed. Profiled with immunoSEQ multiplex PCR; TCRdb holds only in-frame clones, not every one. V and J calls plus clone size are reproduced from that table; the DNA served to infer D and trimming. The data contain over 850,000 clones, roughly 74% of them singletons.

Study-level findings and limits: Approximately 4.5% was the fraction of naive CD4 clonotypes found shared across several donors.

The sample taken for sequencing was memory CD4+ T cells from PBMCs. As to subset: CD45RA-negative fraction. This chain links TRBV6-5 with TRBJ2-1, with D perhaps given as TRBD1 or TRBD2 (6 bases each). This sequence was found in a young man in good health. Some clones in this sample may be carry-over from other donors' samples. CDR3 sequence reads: CASSSRGLAGNEQFF. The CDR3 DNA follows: TGTGCCAGCAGTTCCAGGGGACTCGCAGGCAATGAGCAGTTCTTC.